The 26 T cell receptor beta chains below all came from one sample that was sequenced in a study of immune heterogeneity within non-small cell lung tumors. Using 32 V and 13 J primers, multiplex PCR amplified TCR beta CDR3. MiXCR, applied by TCRdb to the multiplex PCR reads, yields one record per CDR3 protein. The data contain 12,000 or so distinct CDR3 sequences, 25% to 30% of them singletons. The starting template was genomic DNA from bulk tumor, 550 to 700 ng per sample. Doctors removed several biopsies from each primary tumor during surgery, keeping them far apart. These patients got curative surgery after being newly diagnosed with untreated non-small cell lung cancer. Sequencing input: lung tumor tissue. All receptors derive from a man aged 50-59 years with non-small cell lung cancer.

Note on this clonotype: A read error may produce the germline difference seen at one junction end. CDR3 coding DNA: TGTGCCAGCAGTTCACGGACAGGGCATACTAACACCGGGGAGATGTTTTTT. Protein: CASSSRTGHTNTGEMFF. This chain joins TRBV27 and TRBJ2-2; TRBD1 aligns across 8 bases. Germline V lookup: CDR1 MNHEY, CDR2 SMNVEV (reference sequence). The CDR3 loop spans 17 amino acids.

V is TRBV20-1 and J is TRBJ1-1; no clear D. V gave up 1 base and J gave up 5 bases, with 11 bases separating them. The germline V gene has CDR1 DFQATT and CDR2 SNEGSKA (reference sequence). The CDR3 extends over 13 amino acids. The CDR3 loop is CSARGTLSTEAFF. The CDR3 bases are TGCAGTGCTAGAGGGACCCTGAGTACTGAAGCTTTCTTT.

This sequence joins TRBV30 and TRBJ1-2; tentative D call: TRBD1 (6 bases). Trimming stripped 6 bases from V and 9 bases from J, with 23 bases between. Germline CDR1 GTSNPN, CDR2 SVGIG (reference sequence). The CDR3 is made up of 14 amino acids. CDR3 loop: CACSILNRDGSYTF. CDR3 coding DNA: TGTGCCTGTTCAATCCTGAACAGGGATGGTAGCTACACCTTC.

Worth noting for this clonotype: A much more abundant neighbour one base away suggests this may be a read error. V is TRBV5-8 and J is TRBJ2-7; TRBD1 might be the D (6 bases). The CDR3 covers 12 residues. From germline, CDR1 is SGHTS and CDR2 YDEGEE. CDR3 nucleotides: TGTGCTTCGGGCAGGGGATACTACGAGCAGTACTTC. Protein: CASGRGYYEQYF.

The V and J genes are TRBV27 and TRBJ2-7; maybe TRBD1 (6 bases). V lost 9 bases, J lost 0 bases, and 15 bases lay in between. This CDR3 is 14 amino acids long. Germline lookup yields CDR1 MNHEY and CDR2 SMNVEV (reference sequence). CDR3 nucleotide sequence: TGTGCCAGGAGCCTTCGGGACACCTCCTACGAGCAGTACTTC. This codes for CARSLRDTSYEQYF.

This chain joins TRBV7-9 and TRBJ2-1; 7 positions agree with TRBD2. The CDR3 has 14 amino acids. The V gene's germline CDR1 is SEHNR and CDR2 FQNEAQ (reference sequence). After removal of 7 bases from V and 5 bases from J, the junction contained 8 bases not matched to a gene. This chain's CDR3 is CASTRGSIDNEQFF. The CDR3 DNA sequence: TGTGCCAGCACACGCGGGAGTATCGACAATGAGCAGTTCTTC.

This clonotype was seen only a few times. The CDR3 protein is CASSPAPGSYEQYF. The CDR3 coding sequence is TGCGCCAGCAGCCCCGCTCCAGGCTCCTACGAGCAGTACTTC. This rearrangement joins TRBV5-1 to TRBJ2-7; no definite D call. The V end was cut by 4 bases, the J end by 0 bases, with 11 bases between. Germline CDR1 SGHRS, CDR2 YFSETQ. This CDR3 has 14 residues. Full variable domain (remainder filled in from reference TRBV5-1 and TRBJ2-7): KAGVTQTPRYLIKTRGQQVTLSCSPISGHRSVSWYQQTPGQGLQFLFEYFSETQRNKGNFPGRFSGRQFSNSRSEMNVSTLELGDSALYLCASSPAPGSYEQYFGPGTRLTVT.

For this clonotype: Given a much more abundant clone one base away, this may be a read error. This rearrangement joins TRBV28 to TRBJ1-5, with a weak D call TRBD1 (6 bases). CDR1 and CDR2 from the germline V gene are MDHEN and SYDVKM. The CDR3 covers 15 residues. The V end was cut by 6 bases, the J end by 6 bases, with 18 bases between. CDR3 region: CASRQVGGPSQPQHF. The CDR3 DNA reads as TGTGCCAGCAGACAAGTCGGGGGGCCTAGTCAGCCCCAGCATTTT.

In its sample, this clonotype is medium-sized. The genes are TRBV6-2 or TRBV6-3 and TRBJ2-6; D unclear. With 2 bases removed from V and 0 bases from J, the gap between germline ends came to 2 bases. The CDR3 is 14 residues long. CDR1 MNHEY and CDR2 SVGEGT come from the germline V gene. CDR3 protein: CASSYSSGANVLTF. Here the CDR3 DNA reads TGTGCCAGCAGTTACAGCTCTGGGGCCAACGTCCTGACTTTC.

As for this clonotype: This could be a read error, since a much larger clone is one nucleotide away. V gene TRBV6-1 combines with J gene TRBJ2-5; 8 nucleotides align to TRBD2. CDR1 and CDR2 from the germline V gene are MNHNS and SASEGT. With 2 bases clipped from V and 9 bases from J, the junction kept 11 bases outside the gene matches. The CDR3 extends over 15 amino acids. The CDR3 DNA reads as TGTGCCAGCAGTGAATCCCCGGGGGGGGGGGAGCCCCAGTACTTC. Translating gives CASSESPGGGEPQYF.

This clonotype rates as medium-sized. This chain joins TRBV6-1 and TRBJ2-7, with D perhaps given as TRBD1 or TRBD2 (6 bases each). Per the germline V gene, CDR1 is MNHNS and CDR2 is SASEGT. CDR3 length: 17 amino acids. V was clipped by 6 bases and J by 0 bases, with 21 bases between them. The CDR3: CASRREDSSSSSYEQYF. In DNA, the CDR3 is TGTGCCAGCAGGAGGGAGGACAGCTCGTCGAGCTCCTACGAGCAGTACTTC.

By sample share, this clonotype is medium-sized. The chain uses TRBV30 and TRBJ2-2; 7 bases match TRBD2. V lost 4 bases and J lost 9; bases outside the gene matches: 17. This CDR3 contains 16 residues. CDR1 is GTSNPN, CDR2 SVGIG, per germline (reference sequence). CDR3 sequence (DNA): TGTGCCTGGATAGCGGGCACACGAAGGGAACACCGGGAGCTGTTTTTT. Amino acids: CAWIAGTRREHRELFF.

This clonotype was detected only a few times. The J gene is TRBJ2-3, the V gene TRBV5-1; tentatively, D is TRBD2 (6 bases). V was pared by 3 bases and J by 2 bases, with 16 bases between. Germline CDR1 is SGHRS and CDR2 is YFSETQ. The CDR3 has 16 amino acids. The CDR3 DNA sequence: TGCGCCAGCAGCTGGGGCAGCGGGCAAACCACAGATACGCAGTATTTT. Protein sequence: CASSWGSGQTTDTQYF.

This clonotype occurred many times. This sequence joins TRBV20-1 and TRBJ1-2; possible D gene TRBD1, 5 bases. The CDR3 extends over 12 amino acids. Between the trimmed V and J ends, which lost 1 base and 8 bases, there was a span of 11 bases. Germline values: CDR1 DFQATT, CDR2 SNEGSKA (reference sequence). CDR3 nucleotide sequence: TGCAGTGCTAGAGGGGGCCTGGAGGGCTACACCTTC. Amino acids: CSARGGLEGYTF.

This clonotype was found many times. The chain links TRBV20-1 to TRBJ1-3; D gene ambiguous. This CDR3 has 17 residues. Germline CDR1 DFQATT, CDR2 SNEGSKA (reference sequence). Trimming left V 5 bases short and J 0 bases short, with 20 bases between. CDR3 residues: CSARMSSAEYSGNTIYF. DNA of the CDR3: TGCAGTGCTCGAATGTCCTCGGCCGAATACTCTGGAAACACCATATATTTT.

To note about this clonotype: Just one base apart from a much larger clone, this may be a read error. The chain employs TRBV2 and TRBJ1-2; TRBD1 matches at 7 bases. The CDR3 totals 14 residues. CDR1 and CDR2 from the germline V gene are SNHLY and FYNNEI. CDR3 sequence reads: CTSGNLGQSYGYTF. Written as DNA, the CDR3 is TGTACCAGCGGGAACCTGGGACAGAGCTATGGCTACACCTTC. Combining the CDR3 with reference TRBV2 and TRBJ1-2 gives the whole variable domain EPEVTQTPSHQVTQMGQEVILRCVPISNHLYFYWYRQILGQKVEFLVSFYNNEISEKSEIFDDQFSVERPDGSNFTLKIRSTKLEDSAMYFCTSGNLGQSYGYTFGSGTRLTVV.

A word on this clonotype: A much larger clone lies one base from this, so it may be a read error. This chain uses TRBV11-2 with TRBJ2-7; no clear D. Trimming pared 8 bases from V and 2 bases from J, leaving 16 bases between. The CDR3 length is 14 residues. The V gene's germline CDR1 is SGHAT and CDR2 FQNNGV. The CDR3 DNA reads as TGTGCCAGCTCGAGCGTCCCGGCGACCTACGAGCAGTACTTC. Translating it yields CASSSVPATYEQYF.

The chain has TRBV2 and TRBJ1-1; no firm D call. Between the trimmed V and J ends, which lost 3 bases and 4 bases, there was a span of 12 bases. This CDR3 contains 14 residues. The germline V gene encodes CDR1 SNHLY and CDR2 FYNNEI. This chain's CDR3 is CASSDPERVTEAFF. The CDR3 region has the DNA TGTGCCAGCAGTGACCCCGAGAGGGTCACTGAAGCTTTCTTT.

This clonotype was seen many times. The chain couples TRBV4-2 to TRBJ2-7, with a weak D call TRBD2 (6 bases). The length of the CDR3 is 16 residues. V lost 1 base and J lost 2, with 15 bases in between. CDR1 is LGHNA and CDR2 is YNFKEQ in the germline V gene. CDR3 protein: CASSQVAGDSAYEQYF. In DNA form, the CDR3 reads TGTGCCAGCAGCCAAGTAGCCGGGGACTCTGCCTACGAGCAGTACTTC.

This clonotype was counted only a few times. This may be a read error: a much more frequent sequence differs by one nucleotide. The conserved phenylalanine or tryptophan is not found at the CDR3 terminus, so this likely reflects a read error. The chain carries TRBV19 and TRBJ2-2; tentative D call: TRBD2 (5 bases). Trimming took off 8 bases at V and 6 bases at J, with 13 bases between the two ends. CDR1 is LNHDA, CDR2 SQIVND, per germline (reference sequence). The CDR3 covers 13 residues. CDR3 nucleotide sequence: TGTGCCAGTTGGACTGGGATTCCCGGGGAGCTGTTTCTT. Translating it yields CASWTGIPGELFL.

The V call is TRBV15, the J call TRBJ2-1, with 11 positions matching TRBD2. Per germline, CDR1 LNHNV and CDR2 YYDKDF (reference sequence). The CDR3 has 18 amino acids. J was trimmed by 0 bases and V by 1 base; bases with no gene match: 5. CDR3 sequence reads: CATSRVPGLAVSYNEQFF. CDR3 sequence (DNA): TGTGCCACCAGCAGAGTACCGGGACTAGCGGTCTCCTACAATGAGCAGTTCTTC.

This clonotype came up many times. V and J are TRBV10-3 and TRBJ1-2, with unresolved D. CDR3 size: 13 residues. Germline assignment: CDR1 ENHRY and CDR2 SYGVKD. V was pared by 3 bases and J by 2 bases, with 7 bases between. This chain's CDR3 is CAISDEGNYGYTF. DNA of the CDR3: TGTGCCATCAGTGACGAGGGAAACTATGGCTACACCTTC.

Details on this clonotype: A read error is possible here, since a much larger clone lies one base away. The missing conserved phenylalanine or tryptophan at the end of this CDR3 makes a read error likely. The chain is built from TRBV5-8 and TRBJ1-2; the match to TRBD1 covers 9 bases. CDR3 length: 14 residues. J gave up 1 base and V 5 bases, and 3 bases lay outside the gene matches. CDR1 is SGHTS, CDR2 YDEGEE, per germline. The CDR3 DNA sequence: TGTGCCAGCAGGACAGGGGGTAGTAACTATGGCTACACCTTA. This translates into CASRTGGSNYGYTL.

The count of this clonotype is one. In DNA, the CDR3 is TGTGCCAGCGGTACGGGAACGGCCACCGGGGAGCTGTTTTTT. Its protein is CASGTGTATGELFF. This chain connects TRBV5-4 to TRBJ2-2; D possibly corresponds to TRBD2 (5 bases). Germline V gene data show CDR1 as SGHNT and CDR2 as YYREEE (reference sequence). The V end lost 7 bases, the J end lost 4 bases, and 14 bases lay between the germline ends. The CDR3 has 14 amino acids. The full variable domain, rest sourced from reference TRBV5-4 and TRBJ2-2, is ETGVTQSPTHLIKTRGQQVTLRCSSQSGHNTVSWYQQALGQGPQFIFQYYREEENGRGNFPPRFSGLQFPNYSSELNVNALELDDSALYLCASGTGTATGELFFGEGSRLTVL.

Concerning this clonotype: Since a much larger clone is just one base distant, this may be a read error. The V and J genes are TRBV12-3 or TRBV12-4 and TRBJ1-6; TRBD1 is a possible D gene (5 bases). Trimming took 4 bases from V and 9 from J, leaving 13 bases between them. CDR3 length: 14 residues. The DNA of the CDR3 is TGTGCCAGCAGTTCAAGGAGAGGGGTTTCACCCCTCCACTTT. It codes for CASSSRRGVSPLHF.

On this clonotype itself: One end of the junction does not line up with germline, which may come from a read error. This chain joins TRBV7-7 and TRBJ1-1; D is unclear. CDR1 SSHAT and CDR2 FNYEAQ come from the germline V gene (reference sequence). This CDR3 has 13 amino acids. The CDR3 loop is CASSLARGAEAFF. Here the CDR3 DNA reads TGTGCTAGCAGCTTAGCCCGCGGGGCTGAAGCTTTCTTT.